What follows describes a single T cell receptor (beta chain). As yet, its antigen is unknown. Using unique molecular identifiers, the investigators prepared the TCRbeta library. TCRdb redid the calling of the PCR reads with MiXCR, one entry per CDR3 protein. Here the sample spans 750,000 to 950,000 distinct CDR3 sequences, roughly 15% being singletons. This sample was taken from a study of T-cell reconstitution after alpha-beta-depleted transplantation in children. Study results and limitations: One year after transplant, T-cell counts and diversity came mostly from newly produced T cells. After transplant, high TCRbeta diversity at day 60 in some patients arose from surviving recipient T cells and thymic progenitors.

The origin of this receptor is a male patient under 18 who had a stem cell transplant for acute lymphoblastic leukemia, so the T cells may come from the graft donor. The specimen was PBMCs, mostly from graft donor cells, collected 360 days after TCRalphabeta/CD19-depleted stem cell transplant.

DNA of the CDR3: TGTGCCAGCAGGCCGAGAAAGCATCCCCCGCAGTATTTT. Protein: CASRPRKHPPQYF. J is TRBJ2-3 and V is TRBV12-3 or TRBV12-4; D remains unclear. V was cut by 6 bases and J by 10 bases, with 17 bases left in between. This CDR3 comprises 13 residues.